This T cell receptor beta chain was recovered during a study of CD8+ T cells in alopecia areata. Regarding the study as a whole: Relative to normal scalp, lesional scalp, especially alopecia totalis/universalis, showed higher clonality. The study also sequences resident alphabeta T cells of normal skin in scalp samples.

CDR1 SGHRS and CDR2 YFSETQ come from the germline V gene. CDR3 size: 16 residues. V lost 4 bases, J lost 4 bases, and 20 bases lay in between. Note on this clone: Its matching antigen is unknown.

RNA was isolated and reverse transcribed to cDNA, the sequencing template. Data came from immunoSEQ multiplex PCR; TCRdb stores just in-frame clones and leaves some out. The top ten clones hold roughly 14% of a sample with about 180,000 clones, 50% to 70% of them seen once. This sequence was found in a human donor with alopecia areata. Source: CD4+ T cells sorted from blood, taken at week 0. This chain joins TRBV5-1 and TRBJ1-1; D is perhaps TRBD1 (6 bases). The CDR3: CASSADLQGTGTEAFF. The CDR3 region has the DNA TGCGCCAGCAGCGCCGACCTACAGGGTACTGGCACTGAAGCTTTCTTT.